Included here is one TCR beta chain sequence, with context. The PCR ran on 60 Vbeta and 13 Jbeta primers. Only in-frame clones appear in the TCRdb table, and some are missing; sequencing was by immunoSEQ multiplex PCR. The sample lists about 150,000 clones, roughly 80% occurring once. This sample is part of a study of cytomegalovirus exposure and HLA in healthy donors. V shed 5 bases, J shed 4 bases, and the junction held 10 bases outside the gene matches. The CDR3 totals 15 residues. The germline gives CDR1 SNHLY, CDR2 FYNNEI. V and J are TRBV2 and TRBJ2-5; 7 bases fit TRBD1. Sequencing was performed on PBMCs. The receptor comes from a middle-aged man in good health and CMV-seropositive. CDR3 loop: CASSKGQQERETQYF. The CDR3 nucleotides read TGTGCCAGCAGTAAGGGACAGCAAGAACGAGAGACCCAGTACTTC.